One and the same sample provided the 18 T cell receptor beta chains below, sequenced in a study of cytomegalovirus exposure and HLA in healthy donors. This PCR relied on a set of 60 Vbeta primers and 13 Jbeta primers. TCRdb's table, derived via immunoSEQ multiplex PCR, lists solely in-frame clones and lacks some. The sample yields 150,000 to 250,000 clones, 70% to 85% seen once. The material sequenced was PBMCs. The receptor source for this set is a woman aged 25 to 39 in good health and CMV-seropositive.

The chain employs TRBV7-6 and TRBJ2-2; 9 positions match TRBD1. Germline values: CDR1 SGHVS, CDR2 FNYEAQ. Germline trimming cut 5 bases from V and 6 bases from J; bases unmatched to any gene: 13. CDR3 length equals 17 residues. The CDR3 nucleotides read TGTGCCAGCAGCCCGAGCCGGGACAGGGTTCGGGCCGGGGAGCTGTTTTTT. Its protein is CASSPSRDRVRAGELFF.

V usage is TRBV2 and J usage is TRBJ2-7, with D uncertain. CDR3 length: 12 amino acids. Per the germline V gene, CDR1 is SNHLY and CDR2 is FYNNEI. Trimming pared 6 bases from V and 6 bases from J, leaving 12 bases between. The CDR3 protein is CASRPSVGEQYF. The CDR3 coding sequence is TGTGCCAGCAGGCCCAGCGTGGGCGAGCAGTACTTC. The whole variable domain, remainder taken from reference TRBV2 and TRBJ2-7, is EPEVTQTPSHQVTQMGQEVILRCVPISNHLYFYWYRQILGQKVEFLVSFYNNEISEKSEIFDDQFSVERPDGSNFTLKIRSTKLEDSAMYFCASRPSVGEQYFGPGTRLTVT.

The chain has TRBV27 and TRBJ2-1; a weak D match, TRBD2 (6 bases). The V and J ends lost 5 bases and 0 bases respectively, with 17 bases between them. Germline CDR1 reads MNHEY; CDR2 reads SMNVEV (reference sequence). The CDR3 is 17 residues long. DNA for the CDR3: TGTGCCAGCAGTCACCCCCTGGAGGGGAGCTCCTACAATGAGCAGTTCTTC. This codes for CASSHPLEGSSYNEQFF.

This clone was observed a single time. The chain couples TRBV18 to TRBJ1-2; D gene unclear. The CDR3 sequence is 15 residues long. The germline V and J ends were trimmed by 3 bases and 5 bases, with 16 bases remaining between them. Germline values: CDR1 KGHSH, CDR2 LQKENI. Here the CDR3 DNA reads TGTGCCAGCTCACCCGTTACCCTCGACTTTTATGGCTACACCTTC. Protein: CASSPVTLDFYGYTF.

The chain employs TRBV2 and TRBJ1-2; TRBD1 is a possible D gene (6 bases). Germline V gene sequence: CDR1 SNHLY, CDR2 FYNNEI. The CDR3 has 14 residues. Trimming took 7 bases from V and 7 from J, leaving 19 bases between them. This CDR3 reads CASTDSVGGAGYTF. DNA for the CDR3: TGTGCCAGCACCGATTCCGTAGGGGGTGCTGGCTACACCTTC. The whole variable domain, remainder taken from reference TRBV2 and TRBJ1-2, is EPEVTQTPSHQVTQMGQEVILRCVPISNHLYFYWYRQILGQKVEFLVSFYNNEISEKSEIFDDQFSVERPDGSNFTLKIRSTKLEDSAMYFCASTDSVGGAGYTFGSGTRLTVV.

V usage is TRBV5-1 and J usage is TRBJ1-2; 7 nucleotides line up with TRBD1. Germline loops: CDR1 SGHRS, CDR2 YFSETQ. Trimming at V came to 3 bases and at J to 7 bases, leaving 9 bases not matched to a gene. The CDR3 consists of 14 residues. CDR3 DNA: TGCGCCAGCAGCTGGACACGGGACAGACTTGGCTACACCTTC. Amino acids: CASSWTRDRLGYTF.

The rearrangement links TRBV12-5 to TRBJ2-7; D is ambiguous. Trimming left V 5 bases short and J 4 bases short, with 6 bases between. The CDR3 contains 11 residues. Germline V gives CDR1 LGHNT, CDR2 FRNRAP. CDR3 coding DNA: TGTGCTAGTGGTGCGTCGTACGAGCAGTACTTC. Translating gives CASGASYEQYF. The variable domain in full, completed from reference TRBV12-5 and TRBJ2-7, reads DARVTQTPRHKVTEMGQEVTMRCQPILGHNTVFWYRQTMMQGLELLAYFRNRAPLDDSGMPKDRFSAEMPDATLATLKIQPSEPRDSAVYFCASGASYEQYFGPGTRLTVT.

The DNA of the CDR3 is TGCGCCAGCAGCCAATCCAGACAGGGGGCGAACGAGCAGTACTTC. The encoded protein is CASSQSRQGANEQYF. The rearrangement links TRBV4-1 to TRBJ2-7, with 10 bases fitting TRBD1. CDR1 is MGHRA, CDR2 YSYEKL, per germline. V lost 2 bases, J lost 5 bases, and 6 bases stayed unmatched. The CDR3 covers 15 residues.

On this clone itself: This same CDR3 is encoded by further DNA sequences in the sample. The rearrangement links TRBV18 to TRBJ1-1, with D possibly matching TRBD1 (5 bases). Between the trimmed V and J ends, which lost 2 bases and 1 base, there was a span of 5 bases. CDR3 size: 13 residues. The germline V gene has CDR1 KGHSH and CDR2 LQKENI. CDR3 nucleotides: TGTGCCAGCTCACCAGGGGCGAACACTGAAGCTTTCTTT. Translated: CASSPGANTEAFF.

This clone was counted a few times. This chain links TRBV6-6 with TRBJ2-7, with 8 positions matching TRBD2. This CDR3 spans 15 amino acids. Per the germline V gene, CDR1 is MNHNY and CDR2 is SVGAGI (reference sequence). With 6 bases clipped from V and 4 bases from J, the junction kept 11 bases outside the gene matches. In DNA form, the CDR3 reads TGTGCCAGCAGCTTTGGGGCAAGCGGGAGTTACGAGCAGTACTTC. It is translated as CASSFGASGSYEQYF.

The V and J genes are TRBV7-9 and TRBJ1-2; 11 nucleotides match TRBD1. Trimming removed 6 bases from V and 10 bases from J; junction bases left unmatched: 16. The length of the CDR3 is 16 residues. CDR1 and CDR2 from the germline V gene are SEHNR and FQNEAQ (reference sequence). As DNA, the CDR3 is TGTGCCAGCAGTACCGGGACAGGGGGGTACCGCAAAGCCTACACCTTC. Residues: CASSTGTGGYRKAYTF.

The chain is built from TRBV6-5 and TRBJ2-2, with 10 bases aligning to TRBD2. The CDR3 is 13 amino acids. Per germline, CDR1 MNHEY and CDR2 SVGAGI. After removal of 4 bases from V and 8 bases from J, the junction contained 1 base not matched to a gene. CDR3 amino acids: CASSSGLAGELFF. Here the CDR3 DNA reads TGTGCCAGCAGTTCGGGACTAGCGGGGGAGCTGTTTTTT.

The chain links TRBV10-3 to TRBJ2-1, with TRBD2 matching over 8 bases. The CDR3 totals 14 residues. The germline V gene has CDR1 ENHRY and CDR2 SYGVKD. V was pared by 6 bases and J by 5 bases, with 6 bases of the junction left unmatched. CDR3 residues: CAISGGAGDNEQFF. The DNA for the CDR3 is TGTGCCATCAGCGGGGGGGCCGGGGACAATGAGCAGTTCTTC.

This clone was seen a few times. This rearrangement joins TRBV7-9 to TRBJ2-1; 16 positions match TRBD2. This CDR3 has 18 amino acids. CDR1 is SEHNR and CDR2 is FQNEAQ in the germline V gene (reference sequence). Germline trimming cut 7 bases from V and 2 bases from J; bases unmatched to any gene: 8. The CDR3 sequence is CASTTTGTSGRAYNEQFF. The CDR3, as DNA: TGTGCCAGCACCACAACCGGGACTAGCGGGAGGGCCTACAATGAGCAGTTCTTC.

The J gene is TRBJ1-2, the V gene TRBV6-1; 8 bases are shared with TRBD1. CDR3 length equals 13 residues. The germline V gene has CDR1 MNHNS and CDR2 SASEGT. V gave up 1 base and J gave up 7 bases; unmatched junction bases: 2. The CDR3: CASSEGRGLGYTF. CDR3 DNA: TGTGCCAGCAGTGAAGGCAGGGGGCTTGGCTACACCTTC.

This sequence joins TRBV27 and TRBJ2-7; 13 nucleotides align to TRBD2. This CDR3 spans 15 amino acids. Germline V lookup: CDR1 MNHEY, CDR2 SMNVEV (reference sequence). The V gene end was trimmed by 4 bases and the J gene end by 3 bases; junction bases not matched to a gene: 3. The CDR3 bases are TGTGCCAGCAGTTCGACTAGCGGGAGGAACTACGAGCAGTACTTC. Protein: CASSSTSGRNYEQYF.

The chain carries TRBV27 and TRBJ1-4, with 9 bases that match TRBD1. The CDR3 extends over 14 amino acids. Germline V CDR1 and CDR2: MNHEY, SMNVEV (reference sequence). Trimming removed 4 bases from V and 8 bases from J; junction bases left unmatched: 5. CDR3 bases: TGTGCCAGCAGTTGGGACAGGGAACAGGAAAAACTGTTTTTT. Protein: CASSWDREQEKLFF.

This rearrangement joins TRBV4-3 to TRBJ1-2; D is unresolved. This CDR3 contains 15 residues. The V and J ends lost 0 bases and 7 bases respectively, with 15 bases between them. Germline lookup yields CDR1 LGHNA and CDR2 YSLEER. The CDR3 bases are TGCGCCAGCAGCCAAGACACGGGGTGGGTGACTGGCTACACCTTC. This codes for CASSQDTGWVTGYTF.